Reported below is one T cell receptor beta chain. Assay used: immunoSEQ multiplex PCR; TCRdb lists only in-frame clones, some missing. Found here are 35,000 to 50,000 clones, about 79% of them singletons; the top ten hold roughly 9.7%. The entry originates in a study of PD-1 blockade in classical Hodgkin lymphoma. With no exception, relapse followed autologous stem cell transplantation in all patients, and brentuximab vedotin exposure varied. Germline-derived CDR1 and CDR2 are DFQATT and SNEGSKA (reference sequence). V dropped 5 bases and J dropped 8 bases, with 10 bases sitting between them. This CDR3 has 11 residues.

This specimen consisted of peripheral blood mononuclear cells (PBMCs), obtained at baseline. The chain carries TRBV20-1 and TRBJ2-1; D gene uncertain. This TCR came from a human donor with classical Hodgkin lymphoma. The CDR3: CSAGPGYEQFF. In nucleotides, the CDR3 is TGCAGTGCTGGCCCCGGGTATGAGCAGTTCTTC.